These T cell receptor beta chains were read from a single sample in a study of T cells after yellow fever vaccination. In TCRdb, the 5' RACE reads were re-called with MiXCR into one record per CDR3 protein. The sample has around 150,000 distinct CDR3 sequences, around 7.2% seen once; the top ten hold about 2.5%. The sample in question was CD4+ T cells sorted from PBMCs, obtained more than 4 days after the first yellow fever vaccination. The receptor set was obtained from a man aged 18 to 35 who received the YFV17D yellow fever vaccine. Both conserved end residues are trimmed from each CDR3.

v_call	j_call	cdr3_length	cdr3_aa
TRBV11-2	TRBJ2-1	11	ASSLTLRVEQF
TRBV12-3/TRBV12-4	TRBJ2-1	10	ASSLSSRVKF
TRBV2	TRBJ2-2	12	ASIEDRGTGELF
TRBV5-6	TRBJ1-2	12	ASSLYLLNYGYT
TRBV20-1	TRBJ2-3	12	SAHSGGRTDTQY
TRBV6-2/TRBV6-3	TRBJ1-2	11	ASRGTGEAGYT
TRBV4-1	TRBJ2-5	14	ASSQRGISKQETQY
TRBV4-3	TRBJ1-1	14	ASSQVRGTVNTEAF
TRBV11-2	TRBJ2-1	13	ASSQDPILYNEQF
TRBV5-1	TRBJ2-1	15	ASSLAVASGGPDEQF
TRBV12-3/TRBV12-4	TRBJ1-1	10	ASSPRGEMAF
TRBV5-6	TRBJ2-6	15	ASSSRQGAPGANVLT
TRBV18	TRBJ1-4	10	ASSPFTEKLF
TRBV9	TRBJ2-5	13	ASSPRLAGGWSQY
TRBV7-3	TRBJ2-1	10	ASSSGGWEQF
TRBV6-5	TRBJ1-2	11	ASRPGQAAGYT
TRBV20-1	TRBJ1-5	11	SARGDGDQPQH
TRBV20-1	TRBJ2-3	13	SARDLAGVVDTQY
TRBV30	TRBJ1-2	12	AWRNWGQGTGYT
TRBV6-5	TRBJ2-3	12	ASSYSRAWDTQY
TRBV24-1	TRBJ2-3	11	ATRDRDTDTQY
TRBV20-1	TRBJ2-2	10	SATDITGELF
TRBV19	TRBJ2-5	12	ASSIGGGGETQY
TRBV24-1	TRBJ2-3	14	ATSDTTGRGTDTQY
TRBV7-8	TRBJ1-4	12	ASSPERQGVKLF
TRBV13	TRBJ2-7	12	ASSFDHRGDEQY
TRBV5-1	TRBJ2-5	15	ASSIPRLAGGRETQY
TRBV7-8	TRBJ1-6	13	ASSFGDRGVSPLH
TRBV7-2	TRBJ2-2	12	ASTPTANTGELF
TRBV12-3/TRBV12-4	TRBJ1-5	12	ASRDLDETQPQH
TRBV9	TRBJ1-4	13	ASSPTAGGFEKLF
TRBV10-3	TRBJ2-3	11	ANRGGAGDTQY
TRBV7-2	TRBJ1-2	12	ASSPTGLGNGYT